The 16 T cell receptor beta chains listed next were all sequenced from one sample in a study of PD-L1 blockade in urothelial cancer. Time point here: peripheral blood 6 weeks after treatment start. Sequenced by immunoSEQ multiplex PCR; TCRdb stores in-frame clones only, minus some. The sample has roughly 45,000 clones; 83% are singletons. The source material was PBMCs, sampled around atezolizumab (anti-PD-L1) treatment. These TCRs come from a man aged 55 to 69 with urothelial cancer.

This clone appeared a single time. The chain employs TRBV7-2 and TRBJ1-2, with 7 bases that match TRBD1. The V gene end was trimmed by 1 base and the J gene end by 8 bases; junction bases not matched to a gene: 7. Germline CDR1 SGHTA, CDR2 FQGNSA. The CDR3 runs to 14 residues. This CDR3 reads CASSLGQGVEGYTF. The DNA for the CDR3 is TGTGCCAGCAGCTTAGGGCAGGGGGTCGAGGGCTACACCTTC.

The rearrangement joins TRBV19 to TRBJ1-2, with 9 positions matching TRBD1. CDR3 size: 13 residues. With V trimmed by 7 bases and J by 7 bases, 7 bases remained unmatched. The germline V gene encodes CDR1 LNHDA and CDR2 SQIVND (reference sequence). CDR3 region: CASNRDRAAGYTF. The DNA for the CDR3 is TGTGCCAGTAACAGGGACAGGGCAGCTGGCTACACCTTC.

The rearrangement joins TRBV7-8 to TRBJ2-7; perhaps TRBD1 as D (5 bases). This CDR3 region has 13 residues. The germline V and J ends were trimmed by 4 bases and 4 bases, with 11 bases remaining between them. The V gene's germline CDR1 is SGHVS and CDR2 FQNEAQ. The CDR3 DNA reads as TGTGCCAGCAGCTCGTCAACAGGTTACGAGCAGTACTTC. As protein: CASSSSTGYEQYF.

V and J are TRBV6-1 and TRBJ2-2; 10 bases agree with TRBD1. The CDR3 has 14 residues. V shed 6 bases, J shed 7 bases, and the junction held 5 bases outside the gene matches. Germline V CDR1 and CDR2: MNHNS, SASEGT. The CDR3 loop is CASRPGQGIGELFF. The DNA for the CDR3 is TGTGCCAGCAGGCCGGGACAGGGGATCGGGGAGCTGTTTTTT.

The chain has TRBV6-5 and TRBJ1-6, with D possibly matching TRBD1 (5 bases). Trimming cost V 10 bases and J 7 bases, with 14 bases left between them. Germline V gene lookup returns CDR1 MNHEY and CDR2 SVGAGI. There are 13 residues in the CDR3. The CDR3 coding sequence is TGTGCCATCGCTCCGGGACTAAATTCACCCCTCCACTTT. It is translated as CAIAPGLNSPLHF.

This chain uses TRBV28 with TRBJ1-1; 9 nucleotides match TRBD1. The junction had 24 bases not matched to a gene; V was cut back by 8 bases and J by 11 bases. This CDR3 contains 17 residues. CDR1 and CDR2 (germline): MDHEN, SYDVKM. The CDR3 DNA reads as TGTGCCAGCGGGGGGCCCACAGGGGGCGCGGGGTTACGGTGGGCTTTCTTT. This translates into CASGGPTGGAGLRWAFF.

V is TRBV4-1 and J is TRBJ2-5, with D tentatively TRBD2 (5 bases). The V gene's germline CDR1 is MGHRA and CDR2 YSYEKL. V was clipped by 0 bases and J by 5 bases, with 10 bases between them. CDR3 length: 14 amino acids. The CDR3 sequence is CASSQEFRRETQYF. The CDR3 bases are TGCGCCAGCAGCCAAGAGTTCAGGAGGGAGACCCAGTACTTC.

The CDR3 loop is CASRLGQGPYNEQFF. CDR3 coding DNA: TGTGCCAGCAGGCTCGGACAGGGCCCCTACAATGAGCAGTTCTTC. The chain links TRBV7-9 to TRBJ2-1; 8 nucleotides agree with TRBD1. With V trimmed by 6 bases and J by 2 bases, 6 bases remained unmatched. CDR3 length: 15 amino acids. CDR1 is SEHNR and CDR2 is FQNEAQ in the germline V gene (reference sequence).

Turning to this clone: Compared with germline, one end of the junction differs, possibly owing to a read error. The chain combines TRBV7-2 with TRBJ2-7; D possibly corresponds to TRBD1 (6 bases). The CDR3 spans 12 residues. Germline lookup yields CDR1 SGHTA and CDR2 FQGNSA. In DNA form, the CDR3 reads TGTGCCAGCAGCCCCCCCGCAGGGGACCTCCACTTC. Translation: CASSPPAGDLHF.

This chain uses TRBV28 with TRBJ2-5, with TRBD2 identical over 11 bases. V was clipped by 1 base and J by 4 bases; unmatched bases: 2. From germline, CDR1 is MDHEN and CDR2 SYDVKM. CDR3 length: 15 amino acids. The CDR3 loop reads CASSLFTSGGETQYF. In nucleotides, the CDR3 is TGTGCCAGCAGTTTATTTACTAGCGGGGGAGAGACCCAGTACTTC.

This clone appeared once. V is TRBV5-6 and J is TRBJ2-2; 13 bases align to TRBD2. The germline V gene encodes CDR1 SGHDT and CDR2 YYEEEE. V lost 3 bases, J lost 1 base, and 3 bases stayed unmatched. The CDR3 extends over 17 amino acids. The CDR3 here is CASSWTSGGLNTGELFF. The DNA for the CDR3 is TGTGCCAGCAGCTGGACTAGCGGGGGCCTGAACACCGGGGAGCTGTTTTTT. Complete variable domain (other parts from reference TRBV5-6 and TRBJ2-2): DAGVTQSPTHLIKTRGQQVTLRCSPKSGHDTVSWYQQALGQGPQFIFQYYEEEERQRGNFPDRFSGHQFPNYSSELNVNALLLGDSALYLCASSWTSGGLNTGELFFGEGSRLTVL.

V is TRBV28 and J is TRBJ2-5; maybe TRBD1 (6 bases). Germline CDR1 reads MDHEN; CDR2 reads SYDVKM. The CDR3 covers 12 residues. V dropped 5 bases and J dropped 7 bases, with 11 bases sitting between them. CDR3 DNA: TGTGCCAGCAGTCGTACAGGGATGACCCAGTACTTC. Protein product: CASSRTGMTQYF.

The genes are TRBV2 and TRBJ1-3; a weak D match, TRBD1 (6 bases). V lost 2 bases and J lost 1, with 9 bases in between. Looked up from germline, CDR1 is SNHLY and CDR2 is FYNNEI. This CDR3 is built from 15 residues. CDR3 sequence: CASSEQGRSGNTIYF. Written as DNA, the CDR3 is TGTGCCAGCAGTGAACAGGGGCGATCTGGAAACACCATATATTTT.

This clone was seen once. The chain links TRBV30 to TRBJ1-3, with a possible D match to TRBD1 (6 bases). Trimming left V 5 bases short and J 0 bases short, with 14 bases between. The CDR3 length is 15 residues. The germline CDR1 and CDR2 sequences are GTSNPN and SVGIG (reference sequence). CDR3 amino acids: CAWAIGQSSGNTIYF. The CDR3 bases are TGTGCCTGGGCTATCGGACAGTCCTCTGGAAACACCATATATTTT.

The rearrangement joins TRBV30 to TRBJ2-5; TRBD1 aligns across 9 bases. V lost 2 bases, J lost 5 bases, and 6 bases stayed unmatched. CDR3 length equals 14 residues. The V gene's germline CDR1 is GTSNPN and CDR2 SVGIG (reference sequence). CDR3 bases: TGTGCCTGGAGTAAAACAGGGGGCGCGGAGACCCAGTACTTC. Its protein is CAWSKTGGAETQYF.

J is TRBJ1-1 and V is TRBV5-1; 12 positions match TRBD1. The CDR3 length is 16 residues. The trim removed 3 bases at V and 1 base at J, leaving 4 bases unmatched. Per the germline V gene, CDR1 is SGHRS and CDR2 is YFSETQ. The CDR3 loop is CASSSGQGAWNTEAFF. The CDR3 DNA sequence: TGCGCCAGCAGCTCGGGACAGGGGGCTTGGAACACTGAAGCTTTCTTT.